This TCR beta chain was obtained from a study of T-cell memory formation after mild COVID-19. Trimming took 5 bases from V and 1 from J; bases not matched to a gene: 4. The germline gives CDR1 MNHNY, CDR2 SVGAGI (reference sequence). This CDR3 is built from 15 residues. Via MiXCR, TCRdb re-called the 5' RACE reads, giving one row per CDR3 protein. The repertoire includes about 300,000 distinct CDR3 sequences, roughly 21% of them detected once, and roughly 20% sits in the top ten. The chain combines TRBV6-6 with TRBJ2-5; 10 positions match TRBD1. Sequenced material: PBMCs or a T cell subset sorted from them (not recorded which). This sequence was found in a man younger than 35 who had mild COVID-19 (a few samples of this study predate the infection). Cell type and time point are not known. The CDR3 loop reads CASSNRDRGQETQYF. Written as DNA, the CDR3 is TGTGCCAGCAGTAACCGGGACAGGGGCCAAGAGACCCAGTACTTC.